This T cell receptor beta chain was profiled in a study of CD8+ T cells in alopecia areata. As for the study in general: A 6-month off-drug phase came after tofacitinib, which had lasted 6 to 18 months. Study findings and constraints: Scalp samples also yield sequences from resident alphabeta T cells of normal skin. The study found TCR sharing across patients less clear than in mice, possibly for HLA reasons.

Trimming stripped 6 bases from V and 9 bases from J, with 14 bases between. CDR1 is DFQATT and CDR2 is SNEGSKA in the germline V gene (reference sequence). The CDR3 consists of 11 residues. Starting from PBMCs, sorting isolated CD4+ and CD8+ T cells. RNA, once extracted, was reverse transcribed into cDNA for use as the sequencing template. Assay used: immunoSEQ multiplex PCR; TCRdb lists only in-frame clones, some missing. The sample has over 150,000 clones, approximately 62% seen once; the top ten hold approximately 1.7%. As concerns this clone: Its antigen remains unidentified.

This sequence was found in a human donor with alopecia areata. The input for sequencing was CD4+ T cells sorted from blood, taken at week 0. The chain is built from TRBV20-1 and TRBJ1-2; no definite D call. Here the CDR3 DNA reads TGCAGTGCCCCCGCAGGTCCGAGCTACACCTTC. Amino acid sequence: CSAPAGPSYTF.